This T cell receptor (beta chain) emerged from a study of blood T cell repertoires in COVID-19. Background on the study: Some COVID-19 samples were acute and others convalescent; all came from the United States, Italy and Spain.

Assay used: immunoSEQ multiplex PCR; TCRdb lists only in-frame clones, some missing. Among fewer than 300,000 clones listed, approximately 85% were seen once. Germline lookup yields CDR1 SNHLY and CDR2 FYNNEI. V lost 7 bases to trimming and J lost 3 bases; unmatched junction nucleotides: 5. The CDR3 contains 13 residues. This clone was detected only once. The TCR originated in a woman in her twenties or thirties who had recovered from COVID-19. The chain carries TRBV2 and TRBJ2-5; TRBD1 matches 7 bases. The sample comprised PBMCs or T cells enriched from blood (not recorded which). The CDR3 spells CASKNTGEETQYF. The CDR3 region has the DNA TGTGCCAGCAAAAACACAGGGGAAGAGACCCAGTACTTC. The full variable domain, rest sourced from reference TRBV2 and TRBJ2-5, is EPEVTQTPSHQVTQMGQEVILRCVPISNHLYFYWYRQILGQKVEFLVSFYNNEISEKSEIFDDQFSVERPDGSNFTLKIRSTKLEDSAMYFCASKNTGEETQYFGPGTRLLVL.